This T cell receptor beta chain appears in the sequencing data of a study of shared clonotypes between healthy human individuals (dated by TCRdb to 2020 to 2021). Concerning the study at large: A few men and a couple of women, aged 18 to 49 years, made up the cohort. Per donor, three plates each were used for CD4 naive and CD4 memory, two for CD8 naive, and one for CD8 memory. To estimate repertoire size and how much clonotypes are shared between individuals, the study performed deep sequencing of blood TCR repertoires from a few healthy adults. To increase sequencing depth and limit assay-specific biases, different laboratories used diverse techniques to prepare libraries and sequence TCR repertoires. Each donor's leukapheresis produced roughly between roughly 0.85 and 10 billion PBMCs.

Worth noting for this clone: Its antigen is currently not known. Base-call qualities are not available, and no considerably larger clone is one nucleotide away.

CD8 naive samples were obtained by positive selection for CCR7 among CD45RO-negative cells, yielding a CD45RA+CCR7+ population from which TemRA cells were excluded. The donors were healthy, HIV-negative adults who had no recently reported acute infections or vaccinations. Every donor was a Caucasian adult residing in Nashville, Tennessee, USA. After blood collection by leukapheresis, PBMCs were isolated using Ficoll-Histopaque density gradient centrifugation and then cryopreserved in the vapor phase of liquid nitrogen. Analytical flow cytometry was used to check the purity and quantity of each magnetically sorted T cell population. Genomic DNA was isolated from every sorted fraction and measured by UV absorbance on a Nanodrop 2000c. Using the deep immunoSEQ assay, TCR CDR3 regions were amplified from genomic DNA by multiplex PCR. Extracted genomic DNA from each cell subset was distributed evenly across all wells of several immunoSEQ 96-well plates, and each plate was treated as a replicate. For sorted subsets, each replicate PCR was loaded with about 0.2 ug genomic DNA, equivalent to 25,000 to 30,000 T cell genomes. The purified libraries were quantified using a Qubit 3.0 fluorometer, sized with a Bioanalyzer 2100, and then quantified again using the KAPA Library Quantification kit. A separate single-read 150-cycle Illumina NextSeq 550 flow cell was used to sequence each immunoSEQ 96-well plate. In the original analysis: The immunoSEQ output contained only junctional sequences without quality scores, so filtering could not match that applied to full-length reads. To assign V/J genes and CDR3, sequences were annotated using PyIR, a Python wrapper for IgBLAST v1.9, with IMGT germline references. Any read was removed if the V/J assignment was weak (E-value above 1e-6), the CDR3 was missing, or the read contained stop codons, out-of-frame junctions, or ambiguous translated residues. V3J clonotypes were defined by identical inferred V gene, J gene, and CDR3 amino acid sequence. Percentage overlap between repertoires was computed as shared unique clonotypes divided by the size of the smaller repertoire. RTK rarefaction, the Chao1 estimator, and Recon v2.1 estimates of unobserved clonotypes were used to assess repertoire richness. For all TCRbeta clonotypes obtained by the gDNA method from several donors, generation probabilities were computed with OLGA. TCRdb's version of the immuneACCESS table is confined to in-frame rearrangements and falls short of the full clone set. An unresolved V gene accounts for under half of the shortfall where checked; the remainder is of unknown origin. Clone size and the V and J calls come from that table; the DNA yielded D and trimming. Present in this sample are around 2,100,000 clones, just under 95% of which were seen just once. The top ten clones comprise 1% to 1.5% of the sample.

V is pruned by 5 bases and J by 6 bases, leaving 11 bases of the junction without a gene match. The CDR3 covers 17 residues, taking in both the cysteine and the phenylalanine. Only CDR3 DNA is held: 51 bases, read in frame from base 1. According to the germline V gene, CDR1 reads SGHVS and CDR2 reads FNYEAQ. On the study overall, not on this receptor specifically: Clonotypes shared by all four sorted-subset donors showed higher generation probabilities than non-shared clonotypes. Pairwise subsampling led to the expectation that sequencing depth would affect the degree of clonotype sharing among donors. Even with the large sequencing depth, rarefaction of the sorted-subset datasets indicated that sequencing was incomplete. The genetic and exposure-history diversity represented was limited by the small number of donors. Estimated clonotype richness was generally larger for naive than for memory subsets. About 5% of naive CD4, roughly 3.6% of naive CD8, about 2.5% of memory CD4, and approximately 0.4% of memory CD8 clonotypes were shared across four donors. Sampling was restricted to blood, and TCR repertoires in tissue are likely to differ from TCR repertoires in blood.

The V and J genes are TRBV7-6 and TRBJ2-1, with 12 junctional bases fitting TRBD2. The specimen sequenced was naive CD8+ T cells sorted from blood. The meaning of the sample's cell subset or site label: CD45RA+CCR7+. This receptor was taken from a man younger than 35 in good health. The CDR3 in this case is CASSLNPGTSGRNEQFF. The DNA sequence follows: TGTGCCAGCAGCCTGAACCCCGGGACTAGCGGGCGCAATGAGCAGTTCTTC.